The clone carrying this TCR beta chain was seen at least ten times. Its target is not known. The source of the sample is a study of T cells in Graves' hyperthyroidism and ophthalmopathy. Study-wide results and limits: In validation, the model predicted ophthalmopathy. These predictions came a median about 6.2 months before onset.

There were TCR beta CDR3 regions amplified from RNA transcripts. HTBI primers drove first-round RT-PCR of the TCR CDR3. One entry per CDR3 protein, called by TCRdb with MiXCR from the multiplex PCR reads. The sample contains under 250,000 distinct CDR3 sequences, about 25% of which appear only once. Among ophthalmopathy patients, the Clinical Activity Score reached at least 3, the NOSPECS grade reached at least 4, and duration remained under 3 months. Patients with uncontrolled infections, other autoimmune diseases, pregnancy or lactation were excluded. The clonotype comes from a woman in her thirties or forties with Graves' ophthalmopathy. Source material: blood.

Here the CDR3 DNA reads TGTGCCAGCAGGAGCGTTACAGGGAGTGGCCAGCCCCAGCATTTT. Translated: CASRSVTGSGQPQHF. The chain links TRBV27 to TRBJ1-5; D may be TRBD1 (6 bases). The CDR3 length is 15 residues. Germline V gene lookup returns CDR1 MNHEY and CDR2 SMNVEV (reference sequence). With 6 bases removed from V and 7 bases from J, the gap between germline ends came to 19 bases.